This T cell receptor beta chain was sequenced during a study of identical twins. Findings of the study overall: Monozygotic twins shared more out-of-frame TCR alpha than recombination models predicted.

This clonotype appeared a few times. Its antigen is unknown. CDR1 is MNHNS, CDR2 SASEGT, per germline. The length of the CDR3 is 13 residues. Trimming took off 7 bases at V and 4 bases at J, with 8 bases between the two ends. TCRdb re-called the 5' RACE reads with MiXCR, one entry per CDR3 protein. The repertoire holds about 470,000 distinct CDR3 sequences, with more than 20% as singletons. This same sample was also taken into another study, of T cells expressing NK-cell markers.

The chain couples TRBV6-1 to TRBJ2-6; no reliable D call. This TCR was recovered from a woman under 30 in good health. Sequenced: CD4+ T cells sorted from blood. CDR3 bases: TGTGCCAGCAAAACTAAAGGGGCCAACGTCCTGACTTTC. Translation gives CASKTKGANVLTF.